The clone carrying this TCR beta chain turned up a few times. Unique molecular identifiers were built into the TCRbeta library. TCRdb re-derived calls from the PCR reads in MiXCR, one entry per CDR3 protein. The data show around 500,000 distinct CDR3 sequences, about an eighth seen once. This record comes from a study of T-cell reconstitution after alpha-beta-depleted transplantation in children. CDR1 is LGHNA and CDR2 is YSLEER in the germline V gene. V was shortened by 4 bases and J by 2 bases, with 12 bases between the two germline ends. This CDR3 comprises 16 residues. This chain links TRBV4-3 with TRBJ2-6, with D hard to call. The source material was PBMCs from the stem cell graft donor, sampled from the stem cell graft. The TCR originated in a human donor who donated a stem cell graft to a child with combined immunodeficiency. The CDR3 loop is CASSPARVTGANVLTF. The CDR3 DNA sequence: TGCGCCAGCAGCCCGGCAAGGGTAACTGGGGCCAACGTCCTGACTTTC.